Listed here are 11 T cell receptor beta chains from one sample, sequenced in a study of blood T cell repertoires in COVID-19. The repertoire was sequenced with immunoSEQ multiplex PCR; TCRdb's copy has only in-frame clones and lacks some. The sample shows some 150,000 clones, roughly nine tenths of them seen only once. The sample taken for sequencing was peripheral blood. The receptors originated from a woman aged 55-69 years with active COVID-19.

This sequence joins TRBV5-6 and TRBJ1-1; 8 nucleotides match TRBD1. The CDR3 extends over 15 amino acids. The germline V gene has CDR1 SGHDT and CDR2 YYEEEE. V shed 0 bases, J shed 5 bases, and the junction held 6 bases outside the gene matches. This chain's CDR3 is CASSLGQGAQTEAFF. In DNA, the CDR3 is TGTGCCAGCAGCTTGGGGCAGGGGGCACAGACTGAAGCTTTCTTT.

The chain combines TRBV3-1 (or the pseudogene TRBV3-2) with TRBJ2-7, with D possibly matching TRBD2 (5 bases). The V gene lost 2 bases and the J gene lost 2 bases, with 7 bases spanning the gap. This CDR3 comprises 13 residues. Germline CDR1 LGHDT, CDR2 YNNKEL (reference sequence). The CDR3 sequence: CASSQTRPYEQYF. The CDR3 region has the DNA TGTGCCAGCAGCCAAACTAGACCCTACGAGCAGTACTTC.

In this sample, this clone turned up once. The CDR3 DNA reads as TGTGCCAGCAGCCAGGGCGGGACTAGCAATCAGCCCCAGCATTTT. Residues: CASSQGGTSNQPQHF. J is TRBJ1-5 and V is TRBV4-2, with D possibly TRBD1 on 5 matching bases. Per the germline V gene, CDR1 is LGHNA and CDR2 is YNFKEQ. Trimming pared 3 bases from V and 0 bases from J, leaving 9 bases between. This CDR3 region has 15 residues.

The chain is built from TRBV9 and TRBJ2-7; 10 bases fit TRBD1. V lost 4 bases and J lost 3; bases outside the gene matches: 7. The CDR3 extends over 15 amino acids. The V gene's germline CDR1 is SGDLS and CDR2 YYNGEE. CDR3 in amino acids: CASSSSGTGVYEQYF. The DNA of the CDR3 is TGTGCCAGCAGCTCATCCGGGACAGGGGTCTACGAGCAGTACTTC.

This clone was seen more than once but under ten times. CDR3 coding DNA: TGTGCCACCAGCAGAGGAGGGACAGGGCTCCATCAGCCCCAGCATTTT. Protein sequence: CATSRGGTGLHQPQHF. The J gene is TRBJ1-5, the V gene TRBV15; TRBD1 agrees at 9 bases. Germline values: CDR1 LNHNV, CDR2 YYDKDF (reference sequence). This CDR3 is built from 16 residues. Trimming cost V 1 base and J 5 bases; bases outside gene matches: 6.

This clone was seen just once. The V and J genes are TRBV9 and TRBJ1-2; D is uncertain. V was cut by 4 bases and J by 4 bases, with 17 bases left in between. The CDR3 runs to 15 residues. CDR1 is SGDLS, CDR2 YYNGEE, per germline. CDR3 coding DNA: TGTGCCAGCAGCCCTTCCTGGGGAGTTATCTATGGCTACACCTTC. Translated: CASSPSWGVIYGYTF.

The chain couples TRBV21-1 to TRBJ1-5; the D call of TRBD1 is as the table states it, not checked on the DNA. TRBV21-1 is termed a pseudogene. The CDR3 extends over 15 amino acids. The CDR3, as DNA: TGTGCCAGCAGCAGACCGGGACAGATCAATCAGCCCCAGCATTTT. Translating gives CASSRPGQINQPQHF.

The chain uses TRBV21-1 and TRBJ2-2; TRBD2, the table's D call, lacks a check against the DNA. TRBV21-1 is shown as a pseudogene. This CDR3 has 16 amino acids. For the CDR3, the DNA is TGTGCCAGCCGTTCGACTAGCGGAGCGAACACCGGGGAGCTGTTTTTT. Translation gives CASRSTSGANTGELFF.

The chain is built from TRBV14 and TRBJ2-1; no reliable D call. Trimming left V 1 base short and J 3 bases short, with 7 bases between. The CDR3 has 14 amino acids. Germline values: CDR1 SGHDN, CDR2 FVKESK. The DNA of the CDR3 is TGTGCCAGCAGCCAAGGGGCATTCTACAATGAGCAGTTCTTC. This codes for CASSQGAFYNEQFF.

CDR3 bases: TGTGCCAGCTCACCAAGCCGACAACAGGGGAACGGCTACACCTTC. Translation gives CASSPSRQQGNGYTF. This chain uses TRBV18 with TRBJ1-2; 7 positions match TRBD1. V shed 2 bases and J 8 bases; nucleotides not matched to a gene: 11. CDR1 KGHSH and CDR2 LQKENI come from the germline V gene. This CDR3 region has 15 residues.

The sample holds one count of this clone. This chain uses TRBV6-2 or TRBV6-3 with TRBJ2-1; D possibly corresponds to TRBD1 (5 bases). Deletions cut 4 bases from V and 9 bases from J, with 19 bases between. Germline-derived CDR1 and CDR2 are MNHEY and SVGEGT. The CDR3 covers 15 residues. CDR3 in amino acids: CASSWYGRQQVEQFF. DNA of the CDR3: TGTGCCAGCAGTTGGTACGGGCGCCAACAGGTTGAGCAGTTCTTC.